A selection of T cell receptor beta chains follows, all from one sample in a study of blood T cell repertoires in COVID-19. The assay was immunoSEQ multiplex PCR, and TCRdb's table has in-frame clones only and misses some. The top ten hold approximately 3% of the sample, which has roughly 87,000 clones, about 85% seen once. The sequenced material came from peripheral blood. The receptor set was obtained from a woman older than 75 with COVID-19, enrolled during active disease. Each CDR3 is given with its conserved first and last residue. A D gene is named only where the DNA matches it firmly. A row's size may be missing; if present it is once, few, many or a size class.

d_gene,v_gene,abundance,j_gene,CDR3aa,CDR3nt
NA,TRBV5-1,NA,TRBJ2-2,CASTSGVRTGELFF,TGCGCCAGCACCTCAGGTGTAAGAACCGGGGAGCTGTTTTTT
NA,TRBV19,few,TRBJ1-5,CASSIWGLGMVQPQHF,TGTGCCAGTAGTATATGGGGACTGGGCATGGTTCAGCCCCAGCATTTT
TRBD1,TRBV25-1,NA,TRBJ2-3,CASSPQGQPTDTQYF,TGTGCCAGCAGTCCCCAGGGACAGCCAACAGATACGCAGTATTTT
NA,TRBV2,NA,TRBJ2-5,CASRAGTYEETQYF,TGTGCCAGCAGGGCCGGGACATATGAAGAGACCCAGTACTTC
TRBD1,TRBV5-1,NA,TRBJ2-5,CASSASGTGRETQYF,TGCGCCAGCAGCGCCTCCGGGACAGGGAGAGAGACCCAGTACTTC
NA,TRBV29-1,NA,TRBJ2-6,CSVLGGSGANVLTF,TGCAGCGTCCTCGGGGGCTCTGGGGCCAACGTCCTGACTTTC
NA,TRBV7-9,NA,TRBJ1-2,CASSPGAGAGYGYTF,TGTGCCAGCAGCCCAGGCGCAGGGGCGGGCTATGGCTACACCTTC
TRBD1,TRBV3-1/TRBV3-2,once,TRBJ1-6,CASSQFTGVWDSPLHF,TGTGCCAGCAGCCAATTCACAGGGGTGTGGGATTCACCCCTCCACTTT
NA,TRBV7-3,NA,TRBJ2-1,CASSSSLASYNEQFF,TGTGCCAGCAGCTCGAGCCTTGCCTCCTACAATGAGCAGTTCTTC
NA,TRBV27,NA,TRBJ2-1,CASSSYYNEQFF,TGTGCCAGCAGCTCCTATTACAATGAGCAGTTCTTC
TRBD1,TRBV6-1,NA,TRBJ1-4,CASSDGTANEKLFF,TGTGCCAGCAGTGATGGGACAGCTAATGAAAAACTGTTTTTT
NA,TRBV10-3,NA,TRBJ1-5,CAIRGDQGSNQPQHF,TGTGCCATCAGGGGGGACCAGGGGAGCAATCAGCCCCAGCATTTT
TRBD1,TRBV18,NA,TRBJ2-7,CASSHRDRSREQYF,TGTGCCAGCTCACATCGGGACAGGTCGAGGGAGCAGTACTTC
NA,TRBV9,NA,TRBJ2-1,CASADEGRDNEQFF,TGTGCCAGCGCCGACGAGGGCCGTGACAATGAGCAGTTCTTC
TRBD1,TRBV18,NA,TRBJ2-1,CASSPNRGIYNEQFF,TGTGCCAGCTCACCGAACAGGGGTATCTACAATGAGCAGTTCTTC
NA,TRBV4-3,once,TRBJ2-7,CASSQGGGTYEQYF,TGCGCCAGCAGCCAAGGGGGAGGTACCTACGAGCAGTACTTC
NA,TRBV29-1,NA,TRBJ2-2,CSGDWPNTGELFF,TGCAGCGGGGACTGGCCGAACACCGGGGAGCTGTTTTTT
TRBD2,TRBV5-1,NA,TRBJ2-5,CASSLGVAGETQYF,TGCGCCAGCAGCTTGGGGGTAGCGGGAGAGACCCAGTACTTC
NA,TRBV30,NA,TRBJ1-5,CAWSRQGRGGNQPQHF,TGTGCCTGGAGTCGGCAGGGGAGAGGTGGCAATCAGCCCCAGCATTTT
NA,TRBV4-3,NA,TRBJ1-6,CASSRWELDSPLHF,TGCGCCAGCAGCCGATGGGAGTTAGATTCACCCCTCCACTTT
TRBD2,TRBV27,NA,TRBJ2-3,CASSLYGGTDTQYF,TGTGCCAGCAGTTTATACGGGGGGACAGATACGCAGTATTTT
TRBD2,TRBV5-1,NA,TRBJ2-1,CASSSRTSGRNEQFF,TGCGCCAGCAGCTCCAGGACTAGCGGGAGAAATGAGCAGTTCTTC
NA,TRBV19,NA,TRBJ1-2,CASSMGGNYGGYTF,TGTGCCAGTAGTATGGGAGGCAACTATGGGGGCTACACCTTC
TRBD1,TRBV7-2,NA,TRBJ2-5,CASSLPGTGQREETQYF,TGTGCCAGCAGCCTTCCCGGGACAGGGCAGAGGGAAGAGACCCAGTACTTC
NA,TRBV4-1,few,TRBJ1-5,CASSPGEISNQPQHF,TGCGCCAGCAGCCCCGGTGAGATTAGCAATCAGCCCCAGCATTTT
TRBD2,TRBV5-1,NA,TRBJ2-7,CASSTGLATTYEQYF,TGCGCCAGCAGCACCGGACTAGCGACCACCTACGAGCAGTACTTC
NA,TRBV7-9,once,TRBJ2-5,CASSLGYGQKETQYF,TGTGCCAGCAGCTTAGGATATGGTCAGAAAGAGACCCAGTACTTC
TRBD1,TRBV24-1,once,TRBJ2-3,CATSDSRDSRDTQYF,TGTGCCACCAGTGACTCCCGGGACAGTCGTGATACGCAGTATTTT
TRBD1,TRBV9,NA,TRBJ2-7,CASSARTGGSTYYEQYF,TGTGCCAGCAGCGCCCGGACAGGGGGCTCGACTTACTACGAGCAGTACTTC
NA,TRBV20-1,NA,TRBJ2-5,CSASKVGLETQYF,TGCAGTGCTAGTAAGGTGGGGCTAGAGACCCAGTACTTC
NA,TRBV6-6,NA,TRBJ2-2,CASSPRGSGLTGELFF,TGTGCCAGCAGCCCCCGGGGGAGCGGGCTCACCGGGGAGCTGTTTTTT
TRBD2,TRBV18,NA,TRBJ2-3,CASSSGLAGAEDTQYF,TGTGCCAGCTCATCGGGACTAGCGGGAGCGGAGGATACGCAGTATTTT
TRBD2,TRBV7-2,NA,TRBJ2-5,CASSFPRGGGGQETQYF,TGTGCCAGCAGCTTCCCCCGGGGCGGGGGGGGGCAAGAGACCCAGTACTTC
TRBD1,TRBV9,NA,TRBJ2-5,CASSVVGTAGETQYF,TGTGCCAGCAGCGTAGTCGGGACAGCAGGAGAGACCCAGTACTTC
NA,TRBV19,once,TRBJ1-5,CASSIDPGRDQPQHF,TGTGCCAGTAGTATAGATCCAGGGAGGGACCAGCCCCAGCATTTT
NA,TRBV30,NA,TRBJ1-1,CASGRGFAFF,TGTGCCTCCGGAAGGGGTTTTGCTTTCTTT
TRBD1,TRBV4-1,NA,TRBJ1-5,CASSEMGQSYSNQPQHF,TGCGCCAGCAGCGAAATGGGACAGAGTTATAGCAATCAGCCCCAGCATTTT
TRBD2,TRBV10-3,NA,TRBJ2-3,CAISTSGRALTDTQYF,TGTGCCATCAGTACTAGCGGGAGGGCCCTCACAGATACGCAGTATTTT
NA,TRBV11-2,NA,TRBJ1-3,CASSPGVGARGNTIYF,TGTGCCAGCAGCCCAGGGGTGGGGGCGCGCGGAAACACCATATATTTT
NA,TRBV5-1,NA,TRBJ2-1,CASSLTVLTVNEQFF,TGCGCCAGCAGCTTAACAGTGTTAACAGTAAATGAGCAGTTCTTC
TRBD1,TRBV6-2/TRBV6-3,NA,TRBJ2-7,CASSLPGQVYEQYF,TGTGCCAGCAGCCTACCGGGACAGGTCTACGAGCAGTACTTC
NA,TRBV6-1,few,TRBJ1-1,CASSEYSGADTEAFF,TGTGCCAGCAGTGAGTATTCAGGGGCTGACACTGAAGCTTTCTTT
TRBD1,TRBV27,NA,TRBJ2-2,CASSLGTGTTGELFF,TGTGCCAGCAGTCTCGGGACAGGGACCACCGGGGAGCTGTTTTTT
TRBD2,TRBV7-9,NA,TRBJ2-5,CASSSRMWGGPRGWETQYF,TGTGCCAGCAGCTCCCGGATGTGGGGAGGGCCACGAGGGTGGGAGACCCAGTACTTC
NA,TRBV28,NA,TRBJ2-7,CASSPLAAGVYF,TGTGCCAGCAGCCCCTTAGCGGCCGGGGTGTACTTC
TRBD1,TRBV10-3,NA,TRBJ2-5,CAISTGQGRGQETQYF,TGTGCCATCAGTACCGGACAGGGACGGGGGCAAGAGACCCAGTACTTC
TRBD1,TRBV6-2/TRBV6-3,NA,TRBJ1-5,CASSYRTGGREPQHF,TGTGCCAGCAGTTACCGGACAGGGGGCCGTGAGCCCCAGCATTTT
TRBD1,TRBV10-3,NA,TRBJ1-2,CAISRDRVNYGYTF,TGTGCCATCAGTAGGGACAGAGTAAACTATGGCTACACCTTC